Sequencing of this TCR beta chain was carried out in a study of blood T cell repertoires in COVID-19. The CDR3 spans 16 residues. V shed 1 base and J 6 bases; nucleotides not matched to a gene: 8. The V gene's germline CDR1 is SGHAT and CDR2 FQNNGV. In the authors' workflow: Reference gene primer amplification gave nucleated cell count estimates. Profiling relied on immunoSEQ multiplex PCR, and the TCRdb table lists in-frame clones only, not all of them. For V, J and clone size, that table is used; D and trimming come from the DNA. Among more than 90,000 clones listed, roughly 85% were seen once. This clone was counted between two and nine times.

The TCR was taken from a man aged 35 to 55 with acute or convalescent COVID-19. Specimen: peripheral blood. The J gene is TRBJ2-3, the V gene TRBV11-2; 9 positions agree with TRBD2. The CDR3: CASSLGLAGAADTQYF. In nucleotides, the CDR3 is TGTGCCAGCAGCTTAGGCTTAGCGGGGGCCGCGGATACGCAGTATTTT.